Listed below are T cell receptor beta chains from one sample, sequenced in a study of blood T cell repertoires in COVID-19. Here immunoSEQ multiplex PCR was the method, and the copy in TCRdb shows in-frame clones only, minus some. This table has approximately 340,000 clones, 90% to 95% appearing once. The specimen sequenced was PBMCs or T cells enriched from blood (not recorded which). The source of these receptors is a woman aged 40 to 55 who had been exposed to COVID-19. Each CDR3 is given with its conserved first and last residue. The D gene is left open where the match is weak. The listing skips clone size in some rows; elsewhere it reads once, few, many or a size class.

clone size	D gene	CDR3 length	J gene	V gene	CDR3 protein	CDR3 DNA
-	TRBD1	14	TRBJ1-5	TRBV5-1	CASSKGAGNQPQHF	TGCGCCAGCAGCAAGGGGGCAGGCAATCAGCCCCAGCATTTT
-	-	15	TRBJ2-7	TRBV19	CASSAATPGAVEQYF	TGTGCCAGTAGTGCCGCAACCCCAGGGGCCGTCGAGCAGTACTTC
-	TRBD2	14	TRBJ2-2	TRBV2	CASVERGSTGELFF	TGTGCCAGCGTGGAGCGGGGGTCAACCGGGGAGCTGTTTTTT
-	-	19	TRBJ2-2	TRBV21-1	CASSNSRTQELEGTGELFF	TGTGCCAGCAGCAATTCAAGGACTCAGGAATTAGAAGGCACCGGGGAGCTGTTTTTT
-	TRBD2	15	TRBJ2-7	TRBV3-1/TRBV3-2	CASSQEASGSYEQYF	TGTGCCAGCAGCCAAGAGGCTAGCGGGTCTTACGAGCAGTACTTC
-	TRBD2	16	TRBJ2-7	TRBV7-3	CASSASPGLAGGEQYF	TGTGCCAGCAGCGCGAGCCCGGGACTAGCGGGAGGGGAGCAGTACTTC
-	TRBD2	15	TRBJ2-1	TRBV27	CASSLSAGAYNEQFF	TGTGCCAGCAGTTTGTCCGCGGGGGCCTACAATGAGCAGTTCTTC
-	TRBD1	16	TRBJ1-3	TRBV7-6	CASATGTGGSGNTIYF	TGTGCCAGCGCAACCGGGACAGGGGGATCTGGAAACACCATATATTTT
-	-	16	TRBJ1-4	TRBV18	CASSPPGTTTNEKLFF	TGTGCCAGCTCACCACCGGGGACTACGACTAATGAAAAACTGTTTTTT
-	TRBD1	13	TRBJ1-2	TRBV16	CASSHGQGRGYTF	TGTGCCAGCAGCCACGGACAGGGACGAGGCTACACCTTC
-	-	15	TRBJ1-3	TRBV12-5	CASALGLMAGNTIYF	TGTGCTAGTGCCCTGGGCCTTATGGCTGGAAACACCATATATTTT
-	-	14	TRBJ1-6	TRBV5-5	CASSLQGPGSPLHF	TGTGCCAGCAGCTTGCAGGGGCCGGGTTCACCCCTCCACTTT
-	TRBD2	15	TRBJ2-1	TRBV9	CASSSTSGSFNEQFF	TGTGCCAGCAGCTCCACTAGCGGGAGTTTTAATGAGCAGTTCTTC
-	-	12	TRBJ1-1	TRBV29-1	CSVEKRETEAFF	TGCAGCGTTGAAAAAAGGGAGACTGAAGCTTTCTTT
-	-	13	TRBJ1-1	TRBV27	CARSGSGNTEAFF	TGTGCCAGGTCGGGATCGGGGAACACTGAAGCTTTCTTT
-	TRBD1	16	TRBJ2-1	TRBV24-1	CATSDPTGHGYNEQFF	TGTGCCACCAGTGACCCGACAGGGCACGGCTACAATGAGCAGTTCTTC
-	-	15	TRBJ1-3	TRBV27	CASSLYSGSGNTIYF	TGTGCCAGCAGTTTATATTCAGGCTCTGGAAACACCATATATTTT
-	TRBD1	15	TRBJ1-2	TRBV18	CASSPGTGGEYGYTF	TGTGCCAGCTCACCAGGGACAGGGGGAGAGTATGGCTACACCTTC
-	TRBD1	14	TRBJ1-4	TRBV27	CASRETGAGEKLFF	TGTGCCAGCAGAGAGACAGGGGCAGGGGAAAAACTGTTTTTT
-	TRBD1	16	TRBJ1-5	TRBV27	CASSQWTGGSDQPQHF	TGTGCCAGCAGCCAGTGGACAGGGGGATCGGATCAGCCCCAGCATTTT
-	-	16	TRBJ1-5	TRBV19	CASSKMEGISNQPQHF	TGTGCCAGTAGTAAGATGGAGGGGATTAGCAATCAGCCCCAGCATTTT
-	TRBD1	17	TRBJ1-1	TRBV3-1/TRBV3-2	CASSQPGTGGPNTEAFF	TGTGCCAGCAGCCAGCCCGGGACAGGGGGACCGAACACTGAAGCTTTCTTT
-	TRBD1	15	TRBJ2-7	TRBV3-1/TRBV3-2	CASSQDMAGGREQYF	TGTGCCAGCAGCCAAGATATGGCAGGGGGCCGGGAGCAGTACTTC
-	-	13	TRBJ1-2	TRBV30	CAWAGEGRYGYTF	TGTGCCTGGGCAGGTGAGGGCCGGTATGGCTACACCTTC
-	TRBD1	15	TRBJ1-2	TRBV7-2	CASSPGQGELHGYTF	TGTGCCAGCAGCCCCGGACAGGGCGAGCTTCATGGCTACACCTTC
-	-	12	TRBJ1-2	TRBV7-9	CASSPYDYGYTF	TGTGCCAGCAGCCCGTATGACTATGGCTACACCTTC
once	-	12	TRBJ2-1	TRBV7-9	CASSLAGGREFF	TGTGCCAGCAGCTTAGCTGGCGGCAGGGAGTTCTTC